This T cell receptor (beta chain) was captured in a study of beta chain features in type 1 diabetes. The investigators reverse transcribed all of the isolated RNA, so they sequenced expressed TCRB transcripts. Measured with immunoSEQ multiplex PCR; TCRdb has only the in-frame clones, and not every one. Of 860,000 or so clones detected, about a sixth appear once; the ten largest clones hold 0.023%. This clone appeared a few times. The CDR3 is 16 amino acids. V was pared by 2 bases and J by 7 bases, with 3 bases of the junction left unmatched. Germline loops: CDR1 KGHSH, CDR2 LQKENI. This sequence was found in a woman aged 18-35 years in good health. The chain combines TRBV18 with TRBJ2-1; TRBD2 agrees at 15 bases. The sample was naive CD4+ T cells from blood. CDR3 sequence reads: CASSPKGTSGRNEQFF. The DNA of the CDR3 is TGTGCCAGCTCACCAAAGGGGACTAGCGGGAGGAATGAGCAGTTCTTC. The full variable domain, its missing parts supplied by reference TRBV18 and TRBJ2-1, is NAGVMQNPRHLVRRRGQEARLRCSPMKGHSHVYWYRQLPEEGLKFMVYLQKENIIDESGMPKERFSAEFPKEGPSILRIQQVVRGDSAAYFCASSPKGTSGRNEQFFGPGTRLTVL.